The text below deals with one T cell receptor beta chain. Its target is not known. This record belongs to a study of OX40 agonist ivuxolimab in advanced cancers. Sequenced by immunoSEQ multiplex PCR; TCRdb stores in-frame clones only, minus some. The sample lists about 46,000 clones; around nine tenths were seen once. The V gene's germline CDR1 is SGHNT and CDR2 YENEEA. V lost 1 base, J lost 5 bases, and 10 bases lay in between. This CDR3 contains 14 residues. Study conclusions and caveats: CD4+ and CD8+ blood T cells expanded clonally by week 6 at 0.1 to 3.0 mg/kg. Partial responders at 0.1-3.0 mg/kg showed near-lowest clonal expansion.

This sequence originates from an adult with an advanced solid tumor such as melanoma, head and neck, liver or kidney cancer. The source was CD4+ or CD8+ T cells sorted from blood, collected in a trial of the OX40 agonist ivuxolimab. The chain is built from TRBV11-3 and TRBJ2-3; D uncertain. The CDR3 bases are TGTGCCAGCAGCTTAGGTGGGCCTGGAGATACGCAGTATTTT. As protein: CASSLGGPGDTQYF.